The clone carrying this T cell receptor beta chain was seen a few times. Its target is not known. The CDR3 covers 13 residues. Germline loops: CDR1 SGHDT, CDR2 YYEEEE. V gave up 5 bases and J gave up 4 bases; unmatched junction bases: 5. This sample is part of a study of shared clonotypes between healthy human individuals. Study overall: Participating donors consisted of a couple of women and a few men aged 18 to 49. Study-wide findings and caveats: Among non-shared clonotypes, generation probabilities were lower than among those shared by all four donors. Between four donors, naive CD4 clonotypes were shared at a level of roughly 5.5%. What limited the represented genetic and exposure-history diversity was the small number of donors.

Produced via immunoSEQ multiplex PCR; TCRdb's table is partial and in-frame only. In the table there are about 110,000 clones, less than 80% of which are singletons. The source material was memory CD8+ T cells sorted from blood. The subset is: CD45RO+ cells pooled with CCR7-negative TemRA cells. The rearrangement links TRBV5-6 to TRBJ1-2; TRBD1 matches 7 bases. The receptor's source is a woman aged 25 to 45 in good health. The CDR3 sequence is CASRRQGSYGYTF. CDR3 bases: TGTGCCAGCAGGCGACAGGGCAGCTATGGCTACACCTTC.